This T cell receptor beta chain was observed in a study of blood T cell repertoires in COVID-19. With 3 bases removed from V and 1 base from J, the gap between germline ends came to 13 bases. The germline V gene encodes CDR1 DFQATT and CDR2 SNEGSKA (reference sequence). The CDR3 has 15 amino acids. Sequenced by immunoSEQ multiplex PCR; TCRdb stores in-frame clones only, minus some. The table includes roughly 74,000 clones, around 88% detected once. This receptor was identified in a woman between 45 and 60 years old with acute COVID-19. Sequenced material: PBMCs or T cells enriched from blood (not recorded which). The chain uses TRBV20-1 and TRBJ2-1; D possibly corresponds to TRBD2 (5 bases). CDR3 DNA sequence: TGCAGTGCTAGTGCGGACGAGGGATCCTACAATGAGCAGTTCTTC. Encoded protein: CSASADEGSYNEQFF.